The 20 T cell receptor beta chains given below trace back to one sample, sequenced in a study of shared clonotypes between healthy human individuals. Some clones are missing from TCRdb's copy, which holds only in-frame ones; the method was immunoSEQ multiplex PCR. Counted here are 2 million to 2.5 million clones, just under 95% occurring once; the ten biggest clones make up about 1.1%. In the naive CD8 group, cells lacked CD45RO and were positively selected for CCR7, so terminally differentiated effector memory CD45RA+ cells were left out. The sequenced sample consisted of naive CD8+ T cells sorted from blood. These receptors were obtained from a young man in good health.

The V and J genes are TRBV7-8 and TRBJ2-1, with D hard to call. Germline CDR1 SGHVS, CDR2 FQNEAQ. Trimming removed 5 bases from V and 9 bases from J, with 14 bases in between. CDR3 length: 13 residues. In DNA form, the CDR3 reads TGTGCCAGCAGCCCTGGTACCCCCCCTGAGCAGTTCTTC. It translates to CASSPGTPPEQFF.

V is TRBV30 and J is TRBJ1-1, with 9 bases fitting TRBD1. The V segment lost 5 bases and the J segment 4 bases; nucleotides outside the gene matches: 5. Germline V CDR1 and CDR2: GTSNPN, SVGIG (reference sequence). There are 13 residues in the CDR3. The CDR3 sequence is CAWDGQGTTEAFF. DNA for the CDR3: TGTGCCTGGGACGGACAGGGGACCACTGAAGCTTTCTTT.

The chain is built from TRBV4-1 and TRBJ2-1; unclear D gene. With 7 bases removed from V and 5 bases from J, the gap between germline ends came to 12 bases. This CDR3 is 13 amino acids long. CDR1 and CDR2 (germline): MGHRA, YSYEKL. The CDR3 loop reads CASISENDNEQFF. The CDR3 coding sequence is TGCGCCAGCATCTCAGAGAACGACAATGAGCAGTTCTTC.

Comment on this clone: This sample includes further DNA sequences coding for the same CDR3. The chain uses TRBV10-3 and TRBJ2-5; D remains unclear. Germline CDR1 ENHRY, CDR2 SYGVKD. The germline V and J ends were trimmed by 0 bases and 5 bases, with 10 bases remaining between them. CDR3 length: 14 amino acids. Written as DNA, the CDR3 is TGTGCCATCAGTGAGTCTGGACGATGGGAGACCCAGTACTTC. Translation gives CAISESGRWETQYF.

V and J are TRBV27 and TRBJ2-3; 13 nucleotides agree with TRBD2. The junction had 12 bases not matched to a gene; V was cut back by 7 bases and J by 5 bases. This CDR3 region has 17 residues. CDR1 MNHEY and CDR2 SMNVEV come from the germline V gene (reference sequence). The CDR3 nucleotides are TGTGCCAGCAACCCCCTCACTAGCGGGGGGGAGGGAGATACGCAGTATTTT. It codes for CASNPLTSGGEGDTQYF.

This rearrangement joins TRBV4-1 to TRBJ2-7, with 10 bases that match TRBD1. The CDR3 has 16 residues. The junction had 10 bases not matched to a gene; V was cut back by 1 base and J by 7 bases. Germline V gene data show CDR1 as MGHRA and CDR2 as YSYEKL. CDR3 protein: CASSQGFGTGDREQYF. DNA of the CDR3: TGCGCCAGCAGCCAAGGGTTCGGGACAGGGGATAGGGAGCAGTACTTC.

Of note for this clone: One junction end disagrees with the germline gene, perhaps due to a read error. The chain uses TRBV7-7 and TRBJ2-7, with TRBD2 matching over 8 bases. CDR1 SSHAT and CDR2 FNYEAQ come from the germline V gene (reference sequence). There are 14 residues in the CDR3. The chain's CDR3 is CASSLSGLAGEQYF. CDR3 DNA sequence: TGTGCTAGCAGCTTAAGCGGACTAGCTGGCGAGCAGTACTTC.

The V and J genes are TRBV29-1 and TRBJ2-7; 11 bases fit TRBD2. The J segment lost 7 bases and the V segment lost 3 bases, leaving 11 bases of the junction unmatched. Germline V gene data show CDR1 as SQVTM and CDR2 as ANQGSEA. This CDR3 contains 15 residues. The DNA of the CDR3 is TGCAGCGTTGAGATAGTAGCGGGAGGGCCGGGAGAGCAGTACTTC. Translating it yields CSVEIVAGGPGEQYF.

Details on this clone: Other nucleotide sequences in the sample specify the same CDR3. The chain has TRBV5-6 and TRBJ2-2, with D uncertain. Trimming cost V 4 bases and J 6 bases, with 10 bases left between them. The CDR3 extends over 13 amino acids. Germline loops: CDR1 SGHDT, CDR2 YYEEEE. The CDR3 DNA reads as TGTGCCAGCAGCCTGACTCCCCCCGGGGAGCTGTTTTTT. Translating it yields CASSLTPPGELFF.

The J gene is TRBJ1-1, the V gene TRBV2, with 7 bases aligning to TRBD1. The V and J ends lost 0 bases and 3 bases, in that order; junction bases with no gene match: 10. This CDR3 has 17 amino acids. Germline assignment: CDR1 SNHLY and CDR2 FYNNEI. The DNA for the CDR3 is TGTGCCAGCAGTGAAGCGGGCGACAGGGAATTTGACACTGAAGCTTTCTTT. It specifies CASSEAGDREFDTEAFF.

The rearrangement uses TRBV4-1 and TRBJ2-1, with 10 positions matching TRBD2. The CDR3 spans 20 residues. The J segment lost 2 bases and the V segment lost 4 bases, leaving 17 bases of the junction unmatched. Germline lookup yields CDR1 MGHRA and CDR2 YSYEKL. The CDR3 is CASSPMGVAGGPGAYNEQFF. The CDR3 DNA reads TGCGCCAGCAGCCCTATGGGGGTAGCGGGAGGTCCCGGGGCCTACAATGAGCAGTTCTTC.

The chain links TRBV7-9 to TRBJ2-5; TRBD2 might be the D (5 bases). CDR3 length: 15 residues. Germline V gene sequence: CDR1 SEHNR, CDR2 FQNEAQ (reference sequence). Trimming took off 4 bases at V and 3 bases at J, with 15 bases between the two ends. This CDR3 is CASSYGLTRKETQYF. CDR3 DNA: TGTGCCAGCAGCTATGGACTCACCCGAAAAGAGACCCAGTACTTC.

CDR3 loop: CASSFSPVGTSTDTQYF. CDR3 bases: TGTGCCAGCAGTTTTTCCCCGGTCGGGACTAGCACAGATACGCAGTATTTT. This chain joins TRBV7-9 and TRBJ2-3; maybe TRBD2 (6 bases). Trimming stripped 6 bases from V and 0 bases from J, with 19 bases between. Germline CDR1 SEHNR, CDR2 FQNEAQ (reference sequence). This CDR3 has 17 amino acids.

The V and J genes are TRBV6-4 and TRBJ2-7, with 11 bases that match TRBD1. The CDR3 spans 15 residues. The germline V gene has CDR1 MRHNA and CDR2 SNTAGT. The V segment lost 3 bases and the J segment 3 bases; nucleotides outside the gene matches: 4. The CDR3: CASSEWTGGIYEQYF. The CDR3 nucleotides read TGTGCCAGCAGTGAGTGGACAGGGGGCATCTACGAGCAGTACTTC.

The chain uses TRBV7-9 and TRBJ2-3; TRBD2 matches at 10 bases. J was trimmed by 2 bases and V by 0 bases; bases with no gene match: 2. The CDR3 runs to 16 residues. Germline V gives CDR1 SEHNR, CDR2 FQNEAQ (reference sequence). DNA of the CDR3: TGTGCCAGCAGCTTAGCTAGCGGGGGGACCACAGATACGCAGTATTTT. Protein sequence: CASSLASGGTTDTQYF.

The V call is TRBV6-6, the J call TRBJ2-7; maybe TRBD2 (5 bases). Germline CDR1 MNHNY, CDR2 SVGAGI (reference sequence). V was cut by 4 bases and J by 7 bases, with 8 bases left in between. The CDR3 consists of 11 residues. This CDR3 is CASSSGDEQYF. As DNA, the CDR3 is TGTGCCAGCAGTTCCGGGGATGAGCAGTACTTC.

Regarding this clone: This sample also contains other DNA sequences that code for the same CDR3. The chain employs TRBV4-1 and TRBJ2-3; weak D call: TRBD2 (6 bases). This CDR3 comprises 15 residues. The germline V gene encodes CDR1 MGHRA and CDR2 YSYEKL. Trimming left V 0 bases short and J 2 bases short, with 9 bases between. The CDR3 bases are TGCGCCAGCAGCCAAGAGCGGGGACTCACAGATACGCAGTATTTT. As protein: CASSQERGLTDTQYF.

The rearrangement joins TRBV13 to TRBJ2-1; 12 bases match TRBD2. Germline CDR1 and CDR2: PRHDT and FYEKMQ (reference sequence). The CDR3 extends over 17 amino acids. V lost 5 bases, J lost 1 base, and 6 bases stayed unmatched. CDR3 protein: CASSALAGGLSYNEQFF. In DNA form, the CDR3 reads TGTGCCAGCAGCGCCCTAGCGGGAGGGCTTTCCTACAATGAGCAGTTCTTC.

On this clone itself: Other DNA sequences in the sample encode the same CDR3. The chain uses TRBV9 and TRBJ2-7; D perhaps matches TRBD1 (6 bases). Deletions cut 0 bases from V and 5 bases from J, with 12 bases between. From germline, CDR1 is SGDLS and CDR2 YYNGEE. The CDR3 runs to 14 residues. CDR3 protein: CASSVGLGGNEQYF. In nucleotides, the CDR3 is TGTGCCAGCAGCGTAGGGCTAGGGGGAAACGAGCAGTACTTC.

The chain joins TRBV27 to TRBJ2-5; maybe TRBD1 (6 bases). Germline loops: CDR1 MNHEY, CDR2 SMNVEV (reference sequence). Trimming took off 0 bases at V and 2 bases at J, with 22 bases between the two ends. The CDR3 extends over 19 amino acids. CDR3 in amino acids: CASSLSAGAMGVPQETQYF. Here the CDR3 DNA reads TGTGCCAGCAGTTTATCCGCAGGGGCAATGGGAGTTCCTCAAGAGACCCAGTACTTC.